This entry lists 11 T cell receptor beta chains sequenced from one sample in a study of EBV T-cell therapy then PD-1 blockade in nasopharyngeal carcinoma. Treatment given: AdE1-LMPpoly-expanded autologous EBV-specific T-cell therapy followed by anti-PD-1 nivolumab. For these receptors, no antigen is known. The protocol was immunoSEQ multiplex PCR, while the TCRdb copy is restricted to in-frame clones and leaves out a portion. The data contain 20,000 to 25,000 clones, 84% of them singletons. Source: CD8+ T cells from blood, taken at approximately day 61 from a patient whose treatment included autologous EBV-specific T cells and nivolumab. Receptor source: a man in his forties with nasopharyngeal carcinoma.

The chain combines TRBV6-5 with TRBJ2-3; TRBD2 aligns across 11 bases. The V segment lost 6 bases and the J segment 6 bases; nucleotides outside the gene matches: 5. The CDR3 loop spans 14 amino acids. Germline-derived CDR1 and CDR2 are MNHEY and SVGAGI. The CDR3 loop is CASRISSGGDTQYF. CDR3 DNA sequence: TGTGCCAGCAGGATTTCTAGCGGGGGGGATACGCAGTATTTT.

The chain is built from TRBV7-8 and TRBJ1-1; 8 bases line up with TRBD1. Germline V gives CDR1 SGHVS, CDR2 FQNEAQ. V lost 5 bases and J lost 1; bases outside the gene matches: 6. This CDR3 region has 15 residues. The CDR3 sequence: CASSAAGGSNTEAFF. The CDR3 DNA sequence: TGTGCCAGCAGCGCAGCAGGGGGCTCGAACACTGAAGCTTTCTTT. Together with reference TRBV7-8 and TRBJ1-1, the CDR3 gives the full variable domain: GAGVSQSPRYKVAKRGQDVALRCDPISGHVSLFWYQQALGQGPEFLTYFQNEAQLDKSGLPSDRFFAERPEGSVSTLKIQRTQQEDSAVYLCASSAAGGSNTEAFFGQGTRLTVV.

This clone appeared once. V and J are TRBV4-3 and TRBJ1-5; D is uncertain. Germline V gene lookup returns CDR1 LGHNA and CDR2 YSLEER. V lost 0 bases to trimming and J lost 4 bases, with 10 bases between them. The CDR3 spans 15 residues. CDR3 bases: TGCGCCAGCAGCCAAGATGGGGAATGGAATCAGCCCCAGCATTTT. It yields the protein CASSQDGEWNQPQHF.

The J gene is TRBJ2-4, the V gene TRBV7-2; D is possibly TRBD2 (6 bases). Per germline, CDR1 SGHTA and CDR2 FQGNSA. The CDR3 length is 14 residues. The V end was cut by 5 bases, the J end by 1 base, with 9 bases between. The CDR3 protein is CASSLAGAKNIQYF. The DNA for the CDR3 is TGTGCCAGCAGCCTCGCGGGGGCCAAAAACATTCAGTACTTC.

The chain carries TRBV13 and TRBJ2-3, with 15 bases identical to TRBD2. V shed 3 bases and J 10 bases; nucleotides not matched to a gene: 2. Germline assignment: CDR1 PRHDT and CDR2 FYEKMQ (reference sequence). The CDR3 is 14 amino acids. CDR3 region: CASSLGLAGGAQYF. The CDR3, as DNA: TGTGCCAGCAGCTTGGGACTAGCGGGGGGCGCGCAGTATTTT.

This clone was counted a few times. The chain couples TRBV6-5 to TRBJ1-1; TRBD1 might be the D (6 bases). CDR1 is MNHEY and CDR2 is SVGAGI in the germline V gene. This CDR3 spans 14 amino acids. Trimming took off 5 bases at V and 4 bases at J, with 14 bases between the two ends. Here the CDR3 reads CASSIGGLSTEAFF. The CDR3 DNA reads TGTGCCAGCAGTATAGGGGGGCTGAGCACTGAAGCTTTCTTT.

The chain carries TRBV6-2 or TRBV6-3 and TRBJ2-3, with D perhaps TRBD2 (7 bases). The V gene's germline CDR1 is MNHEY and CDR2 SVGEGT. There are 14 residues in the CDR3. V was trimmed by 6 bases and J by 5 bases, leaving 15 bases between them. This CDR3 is CASSRRGGVDTQYF. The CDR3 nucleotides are TGTGCCAGCAGCCGACGAGGGGGGGTAGATACGCAGTATTTT.

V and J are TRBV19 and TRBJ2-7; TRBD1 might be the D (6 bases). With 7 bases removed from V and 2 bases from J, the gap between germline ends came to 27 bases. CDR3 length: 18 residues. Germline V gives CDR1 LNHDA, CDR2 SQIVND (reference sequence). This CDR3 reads CASTDGWVWGRGAYEQYF. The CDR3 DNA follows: TGTGCCAGTACCGATGGCTGGGTTTGGGGGCGAGGGGCCTACGAGCAGTACTTC.

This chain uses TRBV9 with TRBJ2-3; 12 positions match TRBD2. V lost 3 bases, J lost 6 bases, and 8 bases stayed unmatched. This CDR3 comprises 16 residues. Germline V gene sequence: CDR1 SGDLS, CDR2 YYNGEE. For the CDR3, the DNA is TGTGCCAGCAGCGGGTGGACTAGCGGGGTAGGGGATACGCAGTATTTT. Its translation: CASSGWTSGVGDTQYF.

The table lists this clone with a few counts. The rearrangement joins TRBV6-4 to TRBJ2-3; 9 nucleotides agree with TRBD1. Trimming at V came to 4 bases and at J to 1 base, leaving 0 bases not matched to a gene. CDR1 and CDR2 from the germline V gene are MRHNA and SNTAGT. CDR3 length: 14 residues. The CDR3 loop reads CASSGTGGTDTQYF. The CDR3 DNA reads TGTGCCAGCAGTGGGACAGGGGGCACAGATACGCAGTATTTT.

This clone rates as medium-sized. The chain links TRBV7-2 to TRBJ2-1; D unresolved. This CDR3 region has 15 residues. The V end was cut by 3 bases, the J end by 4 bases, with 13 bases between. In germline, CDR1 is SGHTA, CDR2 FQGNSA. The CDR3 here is CASSFSLEIYNEQFF. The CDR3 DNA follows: TGTGCCAGCAGCTTTTCACTGGAGATTTACAATGAGCAGTTCTTC.